The source of this T cell receptor (beta chain) is a study of blood T cell repertoires in COVID-19. Study in general: The United States, Italy and Spain were the sources of the acute and convalescent COVID-19 samples.

V was clipped by 3 bases and J by 6 bases, with 12 bases between them. The germline CDR1 and CDR2 sequences are SGHTA and FQGNSA. This CDR3 spans 14 amino acids. Under the authors' procedure: Counts of nucleated cells, estimated from reference gene primer amplification, were obtained. Only in-frame clones appear in the TCRdb table, and some are missing; sequencing was by immunoSEQ multiplex PCR. Clone size and V and J calls were adopted from that table, with D and trimming inferred from the DNA. Among roughly 50,000 clones listed, over 70% were seen once. Material: peripheral blood. This sequence originates from a human donor with active or convalescent COVID-19. The donor label of this sample is uncertain. The V gene is TRBV7-2, the J gene TRBJ1-3, with D uncertain. The CDR3 nucleotides read TGTGCCAGCAGCTTGGGAGGTTATGAAAACACCATATATTTT. Its protein product is CASSLGGYENTIYF.